The rows below give T cell receptor beta chains drawn from one sample of a study of CD8+CD57+ T cells in acquired aplastic anemia. TCRdb re-called the reads through MiXCR, storing one row per CDR3 protein. The sample includes hundreds of thousands of distinct CDR3 sequences, more than 25% of them seen just once. Specimen: sorted CD4+, CD8+, or CD8+CD57+ T cells (not recorded which) from PBMCs. All receptors come from a human donor with aplastic anemia. Both conserved end residues are part of each CDR3. D genes are given only for firm matches. Expanded clones get a size class; other rows say once, few or many, or leave the size out.

J: TRBJ2-3; size: many; D: TRBD2; V: TRBV10-3; CDR3: CAISESGTSGDTQYF; DNA: TGTGCCATCAGTGAGTCCGGGACTAGCGGGGATACGCAGTATTTT
J: TRBJ1-5; size: once; D: TRBD1; V: TRBV25-1; CDR3: CASSDHGTGNRPQHF; DNA: TGTGCCAGCAGTGACCATGGGACAGGGAACCGGCCCCAGCATTTT
J: TRBJ1-2; size: many; D: NA; V: TRBV29-1; CDR3: CSVSPGYTF; DNA: TGCAGCGTGAGTCCGGGCTACACCTTC
J: TRBJ1-2; size: many; D: NA; V: TRBV7-2; CDR3: CASSPRTDGYTF; DNA: TGTGCCAGCAGCCCGAGGACTGACGGCTACACCTTC
J: TRBJ1-5; size: NA; D: NA; V: TRBV19; CDR3: CASTQPQHF; DNA: TGTGCCAGTACACAGCCCCAGCATTTT
J: TRBJ1-2; size: NA; D: NA; V: TRBV24-1; CDR3: CASILKWAGTGGYTF; DNA: TGTGCCAGCATCCTGAAGTGGGCGGGGACCGGGGGCTACACCTTC
J: TRBJ1-5; size: many; D: NA; V: TRBV2; CDR3: CASSEGPGNMAQHF; DNA: TGTGCCAGCAGTGAGGGTCCTGGTAATATGGCCCAGCATTTT
J: TRBJ2-1; size: NA; D: TRBD1; V: TRBV19; CDR3: CASSVGQGVNEQFF; DNA: TGTGCCAGTAGTGTGGGACAGGGGGTCAATGAGCAGTTCTTC
J: TRBJ2-1; size: NA; D: NA; V: TRBV29-1; CDR3: CSVDGTPQPSSYNEQFF; DNA: TGCAGCGTTGACGGAACCCCCCAGCCGAGCTCCTACAATGAGCAGTTCTTC
J: TRBJ2-5; size: NA; D: TRBD1; V: TRBV9; CDR3: CASSVGTGVVETQYF; DNA: TGTGCCAGCAGCGTAGGTACAGGGGTTGTAGAGACCCAGTACTTC
J: TRBJ2-2; size: NA; D: NA; V: TRBV28; CDR3: CASSWSWGREVANTGELFF; DNA: TGTGCCAGCAGTTGGAGTTGGGGCAGGGAGGTAGCGAACACCGGGGAGCTGTTTTTT
J: TRBJ2-2; size: once; D: NA; V: TRBV2; CDR3: CASSEYGAGAAAGELFF; DNA: TGTGCCAGCAGTGAATATGGCGCGGGGGCTGCAGCTGGGGAGCTGTTTTTT
J: TRBJ1-3; size: many; D: NA; V: TRBV20-1; CDR3: CSADDSLSGNTIYF; DNA: TGCAGTGCTGATGACAGCCTCTCTGGAAACACCATATATTTT
J: TRBJ1-4; size: once; D: TRBD1; V: TRBV5-1; CDR3: CASGDRVGEKLFF; DNA: TGCGCCAGCGGGGACAGGGTTGGTGAAAAACTGTTTTTT
J: TRBJ1-2; size: NA; D: NA; V: TRBV15; CDR3: CATSRPQGRYSF; DNA: TGTGCCACCAGCAGACCCCAGGGACGGTACTCCTTC
J: TRBJ2-5; size: NA; D: NA; V: TRBV2; CDR3: CGSSAVGAGWQETQYF; DNA: TGTGGCAGCAGTGCAGTTGGGGCGGGGTGGCAAGAGACCCAGTACTTC
J: TRBJ1-4; size: many; D: NA; V: TRBV2; CDR3: CASSWAGLNEKLFF; DNA: TGTGCCAGCAGTTGGGCAGGTCTTAATGAAAAACTGTTTTTT
J: TRBJ2-2; size: NA; D: NA; V: TRBV7-2; CDR3: CASSLVAGPQGGELFF; DNA: TGTGCCAGCAGCTTAGTCGCGGGACCTCAGGGTGGGGAGCTGTTTTTT
J: TRBJ1-2; size: many; D: NA; V: TRBV7-8; CDR3: CASSYLLTESGYTF; DNA: TGTGCCAGCAGCTACCTCTTGACAGAAAGTGGCTACACCTTC
J: TRBJ2-7; size: NA; D: NA; V: TRBV19; CDR3: CASSSGWASESYEQYF; DNA: TGTGCCAGTAGTTCGGGGTGGGCTAGCGAGTCGTACGAGCAGTACTTC
J: TRBJ1-6; size: NA; D: NA; V: TRBV7-6; CDR3: CASSLNRAVSPLHF; DNA: TGTGCCAGCAGCCTCAATAGAGCTGTATCACCCCTCCACTTT
J: TRBJ1-1; size: many; D: TRBD1; V: TRBV10-3; CDR3: CAISEEGTGGTEAFF; DNA: TGTGCCATCAGTGAAGAGGGGACAGGGGGCACTGAAGCTTTCTTT
J: TRBJ1-2; size: once; D: TRBD1; V: TRBV29-1; CDR3: CSVDQGATDYGYTF; DNA: TGCAGCGTTGACCAGGGGGCGACAGACTATGGCTACACCTTC
J: TRBJ1-1; size: NA; D: TRBD1; V: TRBV20-1; CDR3: CSAEDRGLTEAFF; DNA: TGCAGTGCTGAAGACAGGGGGCTCACTGAAGCTTTCTTT
J: TRBJ2-5; size: NA; D: NA; V: TRBV4-2; CDR3: CASSLHGEETQYF; DNA: TGTGCCAGCAGCTTACACGGAGAAGAGACCCAGTACTTC
J: TRBJ2-7; size: NA; D: TRBD2; V: TRBV11-2; CDR3: CASSLLAEVNPYEQYF; DNA: TGTGCCAGCAGCTTACTAGCGGAAGTAAACCCATACGAGCAGTACTTC
J: TRBJ2-1; size: many; D: NA; V: TRBV25-1; CDR3: CASSEYLSGLRNEQFF; DNA: TGTGCCAGCAGTGAATATCTTAGCGGACTTCGCAATGAGCAGTTCTTC
J: TRBJ1-1; size: few; D: NA; V: TRBV7-2; CDR3: CASSFSEANTEAFF; DNA: TGTGCCAGCAGCTTCTCCGAGGCTAATACTGAAGCTTTCTTT
J: TRBJ1-1; size: few; D: NA; V: TRBV30; CDR3: CAWSVIGSRAEAFF; DNA: TGTGCCTGGAGTGTCATCGGTAGTCGGGCTGAAGCTTTCTTT
J: TRBJ1-2; size: many; D: NA; V: TRBV12-3/TRBV12-4; CDR3: CASSLTTKWGRDGYTF; DNA: TGTGCCAGCAGTTTAACCACTAAGTGGGGTCGAGATGGCTACACCTTC
J: TRBJ1-1; size: NA; D: NA; V: TRBV12-3/TRBV12-4; CDR3: CASSPGGTRLWAFF; DNA: TGTGCCAGCAGTCCCGGGGGGACAAGACTATGGGCTTTCTTT
J: TRBJ1-2; size: many; D: NA; V: TRBV2; CDR3: CASSEEGTGYGYTF; DNA: TGTGCCAGCAGTGAAGAGGGCACGGGCTATGGCTACACCTTC
J: TRBJ1-3; size: many; D: TRBD1; V: TRBV7-7; CDR3: CATGEGNTIYF; DNA: TGTGCTACAGGGGAGGGAAACACCATATATTTT
J: TRBJ2-1; size: NA; D: NA; V: TRBV7-2; CDR3: CASRNKNLLYNEQFF; DNA: TGTGCCAGCAGAAATAAGAACCTCCTCTACAATGAGCAGTTCTTC
J: TRBJ2-7; size: NA; D: NA; V: TRBV20-1; CDR3: CSARDLREWSYEQYF; DNA: TGCAGTGCTAGAGATCTGAGGGAGTGGTCCTACGAGCAGTACTTC
J: TRBJ2-3; size: few; D: NA; V: TRBV10-3; CDR3: CASSSAGLSHTDTQYF; DNA: TGTGCCAGCAGCTCCGCGGGACTTTCACACACAGATACGCAGTATTTT
J: TRBJ2-5; size: NA; D: NA; V: TRBV3-1; CDR3: CASSPRLNEQYF; DNA: TGTGCCAGCAGCCCGCGGCTCAATGAGCAGTACTTC
J: TRBJ2-3; size: few; D: NA; V: TRBV2; CDR3: CASRGLNSWYQDTQYF; DNA: TGTGCCAGCAGGGGTTTGAATAGTTGGTATCAAGATACGCAGTATTTT
J: TRBJ2-1; size: NA; D: TRBD2; V: TRBV9; CDR3: CASSELADPYNGQFF; DNA: TGTGCCAGCAGCGAGCTAGCGGATCCTTACAATGGGCAGTTCTTC
J: TRBJ1-2; size: NA; D: NA; V: TRBV20-1; CDR3: CSARGAGLEGYTF; DNA: TGCAGTGCTAGAGGTGCGGGACTTGAGGGCTACACCTTC
J: TRBJ2-5; size: NA; D: NA; V: TRBV24-1; CDR3: CATSASPGTGQETQYF; DNA: TGTGCCACCAGTGCTTCACCCGGGACGGGACAAGAGACCCAGTACTTC
J: TRBJ1-5; size: many; D: TRBD1; V: TRBV7-2; CDR3: CASSLLQGGQPQHF; DNA: TGTGCCAGCAGCTTACTACAGGGGGGACAGCCCCAGCATTTT
J: TRBJ1-6; size: many; D: NA; V: TRBV2; CDR3: CASSGTNPGSPLHF; DNA: TGTGCCAGCAGTGGCACTAATCCGGGGTCACCCCTCCACTTT
J: TRBJ2-7; size: many; D: TRBD1; V: TRBV10-3; CDR3: CAISEPGTGGGPGYEQYF; DNA: TGTGCCATCAGTGAGCCTGGGACAGGGGGCGGGCCGGGGTACGAGCAGTACTTC
J: TRBJ2-5; size: NA; D: NA; V: TRBV4-2; CDR3: CASSQDGRQETQYF; DNA: TGTGCCAGCAGCCAAGATGGGCGCCAAGAGACCCAGTACTTC
J: TRBJ1-6; size: many; D: TRBD1; V: TRBV20-1; CDR3: CSAGEGAGNSPLHF; DNA: TGCAGTGCGGGGGAGGGGGCTGGGAATTCACCCCTCCACTTT
J: TRBJ2-7; size: few; D: NA; V: TRBV30; CDR3: CAWTRDTVYEQYF; DNA: TGTGCCTGGACCCGGGACACCGTTTACGAGCAGTACTTC
J: TRBJ2-1; size: NA; D: NA; V: TRBV20-1; CDR3: CSAAGTPAKQFF; DNA: TGCAGTGCTGCCGGGACCCCAGCGAAGCAGTTCTTC
J: TRBJ1-1; size: many; D: NA; V: TRBV7-9; CDR3: CASSLGGAGKAFF; DNA: TGTGCCAGCAGCTTAGGAGGGGCAGGGAAGGCTTTCTTT
J: TRBJ1-5; size: NA; D: NA; V: TRBV19; CDR3: CASSIRGGDQPQHF; DNA: TGTGCCAGTAGTATTAGGGGGGGGGATCAGCCCCAGCATTTT
J: TRBJ1-5; size: few; D: NA; V: TRBV12-3/TRBV12-4; CDR3: CASSLQGGGRPQHF; DNA: TGTGCCAGCAGTTTGCAGGGAGGAGGGCGGCCCCAGCATTTT
J: TRBJ1-1; size: once; D: NA; V: TRBV19; CDR3: CASRKQGNTEAFF; DNA: TGTGCCAGTAGAAAGCAGGGGAACACTGAAGCTTTCTTT
J: TRBJ1-6; size: few; D: NA; V: TRBV5-4; CDR3: CASSLVGVDNSPLHF; DNA: TGTGCCAGCAGCTTGGTCGGAGTGGATAATTCACCCCTCCACTTT
J: TRBJ2-7; size: NA; D: TRBD2; V: TRBV10-2; CDR3: CASGTSAEYEQYF; DNA: TGCGCCAGCGGGACTAGCGCAGAGTACGAGCAGTACTTC
J: TRBJ2-7; size: few; D: TRBD1; V: TRBV7-7; CDR3: CASSLGTGSEQYF; DNA: TGTGCTAGCAGCTTGGGGACAGGGTCCGAGCAGTACTTC
J: TRBJ1-1; size: many; D: NA; V: TRBV19; CDR3: CASSSELNTEAFF; DNA: TGTGCCAGTAGTTCGGAACTGAACACTGAAGCTTTCTTT
J: TRBJ2-7; size: NA; D: NA; V: TRBV20-1; CDR3: CSARDAEGAYEQYF; DNA: TGCAGTGCTAGAGATGCGGAGGGGGCCTACGAGCAGTACTTC
J: TRBJ2-7; size: NA; D: TRBD2; V: TRBV20-1; CDR3: CRVVGTSGTYHSYEQYF; DNA: TGCAGAGTGGTCGGGACTAGCGGAACCTACCACTCCTACGAGCAGTACTTC
J: TRBJ1-5; size: NA; D: NA; V: TRBV5-5; CDR3: CASQYTGFGQPQHF; DNA: TGTGCCAGCCAATACACAGGGTTCGGCCAGCCCCAGCATTTT